This is a list of T cell receptor beta chains from one sample in a study of blood T cell repertoires in COVID-19. The table came from immunoSEQ multiplex PCR; TCRdb's copy has only in-frame clones and leaves some out. The data show 100,000 to 150,000 clones, approximately 89% seen once. Sequencing was done on a sample of peripheral blood. The receptors come from a woman between 65 and 79 years old with COVID-19, enrolled during active disease. Both conserved end residues are part of each CDR3. Fields, in order: D gene, V gene, CDR3 protein. The D gene is left open where the match is weak.

d_gene: .; v_gene: TRBV3-1/TRBV3-2; CDR3aa: CASSQEVIHPGELFF
d_gene: TRBD1; v_gene: TRBV5-1; CDR3aa: CASSTSGTGEAETQYF
d_gene: TRBD1; v_gene: TRBV2; CDR3aa: CASSPWTGAYGYTF
d_gene: TRBD1; v_gene: TRBV30; CDR3aa: CAWKPRDRLFGQYF
d_gene: .; v_gene: TRBV7-8; CDR3aa: CASSPDSFPQHF
d_gene: .; v_gene: TRBV5-1; CDR3aa: CASSLIQGRYGYTF
d_gene: .; v_gene: TRBV5-6; CDR3aa: CASSSWEVGFGNQPQHF
d_gene: TRBD1; v_gene: TRBV2; CDR3aa: CASSKRQGPYNSPLHF
d_gene: TRBD1; v_gene: TRBV28; CDR3aa: CASNPRTGFTDTQYF
d_gene: .; v_gene: TRBV6-5; CDR3aa: CASKGRANEKLFF
d_gene: TRBD1; v_gene: TRBV5-1; CDR3aa: CASSLAGQLNEKLFF
d_gene: TRBD1; v_gene: TRBV3-1/TRBV3-2; CDR3aa: CASSSRQGTGELFF
d_gene: .; v_gene: TRBV6-5; CDR3aa: CASMGGSSYGYTF
d_gene: .; v_gene: TRBV10-3; CDR3aa: CAISGQNASGNTIYF
d_gene: TRBD1; v_gene: TRBV5-1; CDR3aa: CASSWDSPYGYTF
d_gene: .; v_gene: TRBV5-5; CDR3aa: CASSFFEQGNSPLHF
d_gene: TRBD1; v_gene: TRBV10-3; CDR3aa: CAIAPDRDQPQHF
d_gene: .; v_gene: TRBV7-8; CDR3aa: CASSLNRVDTQYF
d_gene: .; v_gene: TRBV29-1; CDR3aa: CSVDDHGTNTEAFF
d_gene: TRBD1; v_gene: TRBV4-1; CDR3aa: CASSPRQGSVNEKLFF
d_gene: TRBD1; v_gene: TRBV19; CDR3aa: CASSAGQGRYGYTF
d_gene: .; v_gene: TRBV7-2; CDR3aa: CASSLGGGQNHYGYTF
d_gene: TRBD2; v_gene: TRBV5-1; CDR3aa: CASSLALAGAQHTQYF
d_gene: .; v_gene: TRBV6-5; CDR3aa: CASSYLGGYTF
d_gene: .; v_gene: TRBV29-1; CDR3aa: CSVQRQGETQYF
d_gene: TRBD1; v_gene: TRBV11-2; CDR3aa: CASSPIHPRQGTGELFF
d_gene: .; v_gene: TRBV7-9; CDR3aa: CASSLGSGVQPQHF
d_gene: TRBD1; v_gene: TRBV18; CDR3aa: CASSPGEQGFFYTF
d_gene: .; v_gene: TRBV12-5; CDR3aa: CASGSDSNYGYTF
d_gene: .; v_gene: TRBV29-1; CDR3aa: CSVGELEAFF
d_gene: .; v_gene: TRBV5-1; CDR3aa: CASSLDRTSGGELFF
d_gene: TRBD1; v_gene: TRBV7-2; CDR3aa: CASSVGTGVWSPLHF
d_gene: .; v_gene: TRBV28; CDR3aa: CASSRYRTLTQNTEAFF
d_gene: .; v_gene: TRBV7-2; CDR3aa: CASSLGGVAAIYEQYF
d_gene: TRBD2; v_gene: TRBV11-2; CDR3aa: CASSLGTSGGEFF
d_gene: .; v_gene: TRBV5-1; CDR3aa: CASSFYADLGEKLFF
d_gene: TRBD1; v_gene: TRBV19; CDR3aa: CASSIPTTGISGYTF
d_gene: .; v_gene: TRBV9; CDR3aa: CASSESPQITEAFF
d_gene: .; v_gene: TRBV18; CDR3aa: CASSPLQGKSEQYF
d_gene: .; v_gene: TRBV4-1; CDR3aa: CASSLGTEAFF
d_gene: TRBD1; v_gene: TRBV2; CDR3aa: CASSERGTGEDQPQHF
d_gene: .; v_gene: TRBV2; CDR3aa: CASKWYGGQETQYF
d_gene: .; v_gene: TRBV28; CDR3aa: CASRQHLSGANVLTF
d_gene: TRBD1; v_gene: TRBV28; CDR3aa: CASSLPDRKNIQYF
d_gene: TRBD1; v_gene: TRBV28; CDR3aa: CASSFLGTGASPLHF
d_gene: TRBD2; v_gene: TRBV28; CDR3aa: CASSSTSGGTDTQYF
d_gene: TRBD2; v_gene: TRBV2; CDR3aa: CASSSRTSGGRETQYF
d_gene: TRBD2; v_gene: TRBV14; CDR3aa: CASSQQRGGPGELFF
d_gene: .; v_gene: TRBV28; CDR3aa: CASSFPNEQFF
d_gene: .; v_gene: TRBV18; CDR3aa: CASSPNSGQPYQETQYF
d_gene: .; v_gene: TRBV25-1; CDR3aa: CASSETVTANYGYTF
d_gene: .; v_gene: TRBV6-5; CDR3aa: CAARPGGPYEQYF